This T cell receptor beta chain was captured by sequencing in a study of blood T cell repertoires in COVID-19. In the study overall: Specimens from acute and convalescent COVID-19 originated in the United States, Italy and Spain. PBMCs, B-cell-depleted T cells, or T cells were the source of the cDNA or gDNA that made up the material.

The CDR3 consists of 16 residues. Germline V gene data show CDR1 as KGHDR and CDR2 as SFDVKD. The junction had 7 bases not matched to a gene; V was cut back by 4 bases and J by 0 bases. In the authors' methods: It was from reference gene primer amplification that nucleated cell counts were estimated. Some clones are missing from TCRdb's copy, which holds only in-frame ones; the method was immunoSEQ multiplex PCR. The D gene and trimming were derived from the DNA, and the V and J assignments and clone size from that table. The table records 20,000 to 25,000 clones, around nine tenths of them present only once.

Sample: peripheral blood. This TCR was sampled from a woman aged 65 to 85 with active COVID-19. The genes are TRBV24-1 and TRBJ1-2; 7 bases fit TRBD1. This CDR3 reads CATSDSDRPTNYGYTF. The CDR3 coding sequence is TGTGCCACCAGTGACTCGGACAGGCCCACTAACTATGGCTACACCTTC.